A single T cell receptor (beta chain) is shown here with its context. The entry originates in a study of blood T cell repertoires in COVID-19. The overall study: COVID-19 samples collected from the United States, Italy and Spain covered acute and convalescent phases. The analysed material was cDNA or gDNA that came from T cells, B-cell-depleted T cells, or PBMCs.

V lost 4 bases, J lost 2 bases, and 18 bases lay in between. Per the germline V gene, CDR1 is SGHTA and CDR2 is FQGNSA. The CDR3 contains 17 residues. Per the original methods: Estimated nucleated cell counts came from reference gene primer amplification. Here immunoSEQ multiplex PCR was the method, and the copy in TCRdb shows in-frame clones only, minus some. The DNA was the basis for D and trimming; V, J and clone size are from that table. The table records about 200,000 clones, approximately 91% of them present only once. The sample taken for sequencing was peripheral blood. The chain links TRBV7-2 to TRBJ1-5; tentatively, D is TRBD1 (6 bases). This sequence was found in a man between 60 and 75 years old who had recovered from COVID-19. CDR3 nucleotides: TGTGCCAGCAGCTCCCGGGGAGGGGGAGGGGGCAATCAGCCCCAGCATTTT. Translation: CASSSRGGGGGNQPQHF.